The TCR beta chain under discussion was sequenced for a study of PD-1 blockade in classical Hodgkin lymphoma. Study-wide points: CD4+ TCR diversity rose significantly by C4D1, and CD8+ TCR diversity did not.

After autologous stem cell transplantation all patients relapsed, and prior brentuximab vedotin exposure differed between cohorts. Some clones are missing from TCRdb's copy, which holds only in-frame ones; the method was immunoSEQ multiplex PCR. The sample shows over 15,000 clones, roughly 60% of them seen only once. This clone was found a few times. Its antigen is still unknown. Germline assignment: CDR1 MNHEY and CDR2 SMNVEV (reference sequence). The CDR3 contains 16 residues. V lost 2 bases and J lost 3; bases outside the gene matches: 3. The sample here was peripheral blood mononuclear cells (PBMCs), taken before the second cycle of nivolumab. This TCR was recovered from a human donor with classical Hodgkin lymphoma. The chain links TRBV27 to TRBJ1-5; the match to TRBD1 covers 11 bases. The DNA of the CDR3 is TGTGCCAGCAGTTTAGGGACAGGGGGTTTCAATCAGCCCCAGCATTTT. This sequence encodes CASSLGTGGFNQPQHF.